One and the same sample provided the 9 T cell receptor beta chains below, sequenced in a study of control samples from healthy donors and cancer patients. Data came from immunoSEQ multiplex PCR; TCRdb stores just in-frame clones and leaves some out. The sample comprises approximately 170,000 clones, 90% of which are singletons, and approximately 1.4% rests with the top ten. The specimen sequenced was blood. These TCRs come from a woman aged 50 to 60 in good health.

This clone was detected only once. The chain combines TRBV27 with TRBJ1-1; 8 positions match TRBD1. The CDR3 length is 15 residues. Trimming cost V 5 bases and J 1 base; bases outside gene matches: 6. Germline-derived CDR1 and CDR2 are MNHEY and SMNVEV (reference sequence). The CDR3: CASSPTGGRNTEAFF. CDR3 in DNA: TGTGCCAGCAGTCCAACAGGGGGTAGGAACACTGAAGCTTTCTTT.

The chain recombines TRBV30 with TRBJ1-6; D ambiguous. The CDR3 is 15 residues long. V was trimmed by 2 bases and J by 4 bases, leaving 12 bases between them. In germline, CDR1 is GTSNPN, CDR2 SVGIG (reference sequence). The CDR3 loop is CAWSFTQLYNSPLHF. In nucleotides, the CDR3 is TGTGCCTGGAGTTTTACACAGTTGTATAATTCACCCCTCCACTTT.

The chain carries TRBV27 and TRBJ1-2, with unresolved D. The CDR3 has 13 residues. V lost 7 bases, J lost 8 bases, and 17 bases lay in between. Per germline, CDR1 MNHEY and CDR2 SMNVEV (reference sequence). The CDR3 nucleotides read TGTGCCAGCACAGACTCAAATGGAAACGGCTACACCTTC. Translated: CASTDSNGNGYTF.

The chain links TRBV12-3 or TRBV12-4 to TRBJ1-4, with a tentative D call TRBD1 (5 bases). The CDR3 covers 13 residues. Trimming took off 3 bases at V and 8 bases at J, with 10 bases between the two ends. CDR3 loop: CASSLGGGEKLFF. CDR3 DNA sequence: TGTGCCAGCAGTTTGGGGGGAGGGGAAAAACTGTTTTTT.

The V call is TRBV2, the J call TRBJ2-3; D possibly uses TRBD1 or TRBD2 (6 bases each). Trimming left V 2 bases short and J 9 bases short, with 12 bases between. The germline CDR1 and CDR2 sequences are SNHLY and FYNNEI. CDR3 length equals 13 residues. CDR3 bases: TGTGCCAGCAGTGAACGGGGGCTAGCGACGCAGTATTTT. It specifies CASSERGLATQYF.

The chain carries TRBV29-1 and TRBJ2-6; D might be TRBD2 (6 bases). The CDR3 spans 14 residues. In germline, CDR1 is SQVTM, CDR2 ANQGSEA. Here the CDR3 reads CTVLGGSGANVLTF. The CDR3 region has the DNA TGCACCGTGTTGGGGGGCTCTGGGGCCAACGTCCTGACTTTC. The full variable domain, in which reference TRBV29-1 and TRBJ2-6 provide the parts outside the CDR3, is SAVISQKPSRDICQRGTSLTIQCQVDSQVTMMFWYRQQPGQSLTLIATANQGSEATYESGFVIDKFPISRPNLTFSTLTVSNMSPEDSSIYLCTVLGGSGANVLTFGAGSRLTVL.

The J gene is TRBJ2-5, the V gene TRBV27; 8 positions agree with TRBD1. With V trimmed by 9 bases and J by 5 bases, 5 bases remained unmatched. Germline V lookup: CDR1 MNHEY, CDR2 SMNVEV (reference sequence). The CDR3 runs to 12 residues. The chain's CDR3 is CASRQGRETQYF. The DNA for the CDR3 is TGTGCCAGTCGACAGGGGCGGGAGACCCAGTACTTC.

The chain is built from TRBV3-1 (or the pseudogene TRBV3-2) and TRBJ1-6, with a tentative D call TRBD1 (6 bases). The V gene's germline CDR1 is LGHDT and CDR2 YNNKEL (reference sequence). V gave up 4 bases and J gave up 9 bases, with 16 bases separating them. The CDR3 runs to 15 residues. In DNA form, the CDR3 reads TGTGCCAGCAGCCTCGCGGCAGGGGACGGTTCACCCCTCCACTTT. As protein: CASSLAAGDGSPLHF.

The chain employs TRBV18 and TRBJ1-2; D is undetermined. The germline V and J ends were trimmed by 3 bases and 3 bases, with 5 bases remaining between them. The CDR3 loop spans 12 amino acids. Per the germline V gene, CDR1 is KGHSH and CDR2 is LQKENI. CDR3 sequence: CASSPDYYGYTF. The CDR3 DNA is TGTGCCAGCTCACCCGATTACTATGGCTACACCTTC.